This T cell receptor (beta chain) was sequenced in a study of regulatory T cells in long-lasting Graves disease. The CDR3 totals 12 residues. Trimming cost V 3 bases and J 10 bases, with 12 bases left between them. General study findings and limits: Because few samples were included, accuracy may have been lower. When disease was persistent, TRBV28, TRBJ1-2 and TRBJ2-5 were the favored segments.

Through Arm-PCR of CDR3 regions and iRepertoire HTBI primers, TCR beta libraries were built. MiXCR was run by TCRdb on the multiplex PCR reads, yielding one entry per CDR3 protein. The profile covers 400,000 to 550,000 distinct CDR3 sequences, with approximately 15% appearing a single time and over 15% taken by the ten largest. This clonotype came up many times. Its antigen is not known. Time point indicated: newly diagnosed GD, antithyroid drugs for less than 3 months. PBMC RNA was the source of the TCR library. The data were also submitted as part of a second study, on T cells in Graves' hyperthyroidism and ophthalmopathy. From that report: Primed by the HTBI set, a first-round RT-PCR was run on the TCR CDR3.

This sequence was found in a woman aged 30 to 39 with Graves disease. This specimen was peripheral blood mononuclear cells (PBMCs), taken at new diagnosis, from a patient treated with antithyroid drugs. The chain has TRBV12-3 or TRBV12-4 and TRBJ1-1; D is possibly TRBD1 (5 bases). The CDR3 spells CASSFREGSAFF. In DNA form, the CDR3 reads TGTGCCAGCAGTTTCCGTGAGGGGTCAGCTTTCTTT.